These 5 T cell receptor beta chains were sequenced from one sample in a study of T cells in Graves' hyperthyroidism and ophthalmopathy. Using RNA transcripts as the source, TCR beta CDR3 regions were amplified. TCR CDR3 underwent first-round RT-PCR with the HTBI primer set. TCRdb used MiXCR to reprocess the multiplex PCR reads, holding one entry per CDR3 protein. This sample has 550,000 to 650,000 distinct CDR3 sequences, with around 13% found just once. What was sequenced was blood. All receptors come from a woman between 40 and 50 years old with Graves' hyperthyroidism.

The chain joins TRBV19 to TRBJ2-7, with D tentatively TRBD2 (5 bases). CDR1 LNHDA and CDR2 SQIVND come from the germline V gene (reference sequence). The V end was cut by 1 base, the J end by 4 bases, with 8 bases between. The CDR3 sequence is 13 residues long. CDR3 bases: TGTGCCAGTAGTATAGCAGCGGAATACGAGCAGTACTTC. This codes for CASSIAAEYEQYF.

This clonotype was seen only a few times. The genes are TRBV6-1 and TRBJ2-1; either TRBD1 or TRBD2 may supply D (7 bases each). The CDR3 loop spans 15 amino acids. The germline CDR1 and CDR2 sequences are MNHNS and SASEGT. V was trimmed by 7 bases and J by 9 bases, leaving 22 bases between them. CDR3: CASNGAGQLKGEQFF. The CDR3 DNA follows: TGTGCCAGCAATGGAGCGGGACAGCTCAAGGGTGAGCAGTTCTTC.

This clonotype has a handful of counts. The chain has TRBV20-1 and TRBJ1-6; no firm D call. V was shortened by 0 bases and J by 8 bases, with 11 bases between the two germline ends. The CDR3 runs 14 residues. Germline V gene lookup returns CDR1 DFQATT and CDR2 SNEGSKA (reference sequence). Here the CDR3 reads CSAREPKPYSPLHF. CDR3 sequence (DNA): TGCAGTGCTAGAGAGCCAAAGCCCTATTCACCCCTCCACTTT.

This clonotype was detected ten times or more. The chain links TRBV20-1 to TRBJ2-5, with D perhaps matching TRBD2 (6 bases). Germline V gene sequence: CDR1 DFQATT, CDR2 SNEGSKA (reference sequence). The CDR3 length is 13 residues. Trimming took 4 bases from V and 4 from J, leaving 13 bases between them. CDR3 nucleotides: TGCAGTGCTAACCCGCAAGCGGGAGAGACCCAGTACTTC. It yields the protein CSANPQAGETQYF.

There are a few counts of this clonotype. The chain uses TRBV9 and TRBJ2-5; 8 bases are shared with TRBD2. CDR1 and CDR2 (germline): SGDLS, YYNGEE. V was clipped by 3 bases and J by 5 bases; unmatched bases: 9. The CDR3 is 15 residues long. The CDR3 sequence: CASSAKAGVGETQYF. The CDR3 bases are TGTGCCAGCAGCGCCAAAGCGGGAGTGGGGGAGACCCAGTACTTC.